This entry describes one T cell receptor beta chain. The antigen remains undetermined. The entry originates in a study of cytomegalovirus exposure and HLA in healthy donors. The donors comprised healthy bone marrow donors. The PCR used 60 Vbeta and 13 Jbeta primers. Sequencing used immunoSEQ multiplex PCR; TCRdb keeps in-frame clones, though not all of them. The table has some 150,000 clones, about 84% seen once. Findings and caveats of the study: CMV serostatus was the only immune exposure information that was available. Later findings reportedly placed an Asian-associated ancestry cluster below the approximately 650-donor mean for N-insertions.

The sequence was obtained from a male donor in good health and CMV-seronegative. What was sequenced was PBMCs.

Here the CDR3 reads CASTAGTSFIYNEQFF. The CDR3 DNA follows: TGTGCCAGCACCGCCGGGACTAGCTTTATCTACAATGAGCAGTTCTTC. The chain carries TRBV2 and TRBJ2-1; TRBD2 aligns across 9 bases. Per germline, CDR1 SNHLY and CDR2 FYNNEI. The CDR3 runs 16 residues. V lost 7 bases, J lost 3 bases, and 10 bases stayed unmatched. Full variable domain (rest looked up from reference TRBV2 and TRBJ2-1): EPEVTQTPSHQVTQMGQEVILRCVPISNHLYFYWYRQILGQKVEFLVSFYNNEISEKSEIFDDQFSVERPDGSNFTLKIRSTKLEDSAMYFCASTAGTSFIYNEQFFGPGTRLTVL.